Included here is one T cell receptor beta chain sequence, with context. Antigen specificity is unknown. Germline V lookup: CDR1 SGHDN, CDR2 FVKESK. The CDR3 consists of 14 residues. V was pared by 4 bases and J by 9 bases, with 17 bases between. This related bone marrow graft donor gave peripheral blood on the day of marrow donation. The sample originates from a study of T cells after posttransplantation cyclophosphamide. The study, taken as a whole, reports: Donor CD8+ memory clones often dominated recipient blood repertoires at later times. Blood and skin or GI T cell repertoires showed limited TRB overlap. Recipient CMV seropositivity and CMV reactivation strongly tracked TRB clonality.

This table comes from immunoSEQ multiplex PCR, and its TCRdb copy is limited to in-frame clones, with some not included. The data contain some 7,400 clones, over 70% of them singletons. Sequencing was done on a sample of memory CD4+ T cells sorted from blood. The receptor was isolated from a woman aged 50 to 60 in good health and a related stem cell transplant donor. The chain joins TRBV14 to TRBJ2-3; D perhaps matches TRBD2 (6 bases). CDR3 amino acids: CASSLRGSEGTQYF. DNA for the CDR3: TGTGCCAGCAGCCTTCGGGGGAGTGAGGGGACGCAGTATTTT.